This TCR beta chain is drawn from a study of OX40 agonist ivuxolimab in advanced cancers. In regard to this clone: Its specificity is not known.

The assay was immunoSEQ multiplex PCR, and TCRdb's table has in-frame clones only and misses some. The data contain approximately 21,000 clones, 74% of them seen just once; the ten biggest clones take up 33%. Whole-study results and caveats: Dosing at 0.1 to 3.0 mg/kg was accompanied by clonal expansion of CD4+ and CD8+ blood T cells by week 6.

The CDR3 runs to 12 residues. Germline V CDR1 and CDR2: MGHDK, SYGVNS. V gave up 3 bases and J gave up 3 bases, with 6 bases separating them. The receptor was derived from an adult with an advanced solid tumor such as melanoma, head and neck, liver or kidney cancer. This rearrangement joins TRBV25-1 to TRBJ2-7, with D perhaps matching TRBD1 (5 bases). Source: CD4+ or CD8+ T cells sorted from blood, taken in a trial of the OX40 agonist ivuxolimab. The DNA of the CDR3 is TGTGCCAGCAGTGACAGGGACTACGAGCAGTACTTC. Its protein is CASSDRDYEQYF.